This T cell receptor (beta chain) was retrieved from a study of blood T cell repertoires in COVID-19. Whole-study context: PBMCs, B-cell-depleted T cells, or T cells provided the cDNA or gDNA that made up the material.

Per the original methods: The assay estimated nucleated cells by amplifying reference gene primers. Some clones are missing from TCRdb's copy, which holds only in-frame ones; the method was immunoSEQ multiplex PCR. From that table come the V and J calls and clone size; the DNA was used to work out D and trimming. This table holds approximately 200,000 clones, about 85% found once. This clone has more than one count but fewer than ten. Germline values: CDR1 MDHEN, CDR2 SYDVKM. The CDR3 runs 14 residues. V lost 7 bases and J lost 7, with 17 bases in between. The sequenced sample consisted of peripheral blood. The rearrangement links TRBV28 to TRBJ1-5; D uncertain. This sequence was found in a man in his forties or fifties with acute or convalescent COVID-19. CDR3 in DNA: TGTGCCAGCACCCCTGAATTTAGGAGCCAGCCCCAGCATTTT. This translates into CASTPEFRSQPQHF.